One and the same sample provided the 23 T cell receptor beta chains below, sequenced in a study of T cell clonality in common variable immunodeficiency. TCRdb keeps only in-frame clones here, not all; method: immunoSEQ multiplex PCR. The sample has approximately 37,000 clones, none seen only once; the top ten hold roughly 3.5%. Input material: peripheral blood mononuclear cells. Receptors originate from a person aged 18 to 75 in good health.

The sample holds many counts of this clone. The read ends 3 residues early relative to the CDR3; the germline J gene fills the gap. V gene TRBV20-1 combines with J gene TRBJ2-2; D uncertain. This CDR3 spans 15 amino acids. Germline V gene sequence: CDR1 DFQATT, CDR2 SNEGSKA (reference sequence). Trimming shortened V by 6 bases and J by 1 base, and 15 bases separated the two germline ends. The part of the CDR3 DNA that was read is TGCAGTGCCATCCCCCCTACTGGGAACACCGGGGAG. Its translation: CSAIPPTGNTGE. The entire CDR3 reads CSAIPPTGNTGELFF.

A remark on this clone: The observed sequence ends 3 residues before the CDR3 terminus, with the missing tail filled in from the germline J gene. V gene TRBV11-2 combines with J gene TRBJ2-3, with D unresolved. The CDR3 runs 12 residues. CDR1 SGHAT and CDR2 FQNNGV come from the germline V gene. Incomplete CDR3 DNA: TGTGCCAGCAGCTTAGATATAGAGACG. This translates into CASSLDIET. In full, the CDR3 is CASSLDIETQYF.

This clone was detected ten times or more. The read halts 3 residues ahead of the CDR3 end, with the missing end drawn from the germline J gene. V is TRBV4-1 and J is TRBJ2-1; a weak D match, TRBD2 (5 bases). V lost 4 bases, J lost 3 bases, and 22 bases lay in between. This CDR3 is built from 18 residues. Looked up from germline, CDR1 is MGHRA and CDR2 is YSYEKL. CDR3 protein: CASSPIPPTLGGYNEQFF. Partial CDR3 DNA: TGCGCCAGCAGCCCCATTCCACCGACTCTTGGAGGCTACAATGAG.

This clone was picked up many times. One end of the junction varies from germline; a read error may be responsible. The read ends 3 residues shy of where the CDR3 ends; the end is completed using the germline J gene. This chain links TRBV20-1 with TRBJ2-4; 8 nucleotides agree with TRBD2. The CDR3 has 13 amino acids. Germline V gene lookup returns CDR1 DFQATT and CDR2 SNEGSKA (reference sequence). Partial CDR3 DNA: TGCAGTGCTCGTGGACTAGCCCAAAACATT. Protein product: CSARGLAQNI. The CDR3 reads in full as CSARGLAQNIQYF.

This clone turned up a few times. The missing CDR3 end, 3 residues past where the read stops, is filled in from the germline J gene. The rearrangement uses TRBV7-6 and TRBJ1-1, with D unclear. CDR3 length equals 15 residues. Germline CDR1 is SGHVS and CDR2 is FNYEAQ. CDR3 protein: CASSLRASPTDTAFF. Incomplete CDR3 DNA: TGTGCCAGCAGCTTAAGAGCCTCACCCACAGATACG.

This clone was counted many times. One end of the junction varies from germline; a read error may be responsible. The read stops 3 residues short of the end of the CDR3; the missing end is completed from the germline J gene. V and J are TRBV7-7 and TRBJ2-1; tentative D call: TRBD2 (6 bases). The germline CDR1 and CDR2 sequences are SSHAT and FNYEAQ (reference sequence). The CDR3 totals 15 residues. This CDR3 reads CASSPPWTKHNEQFF. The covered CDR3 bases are TGTGCTAGCAGCCCCCCCTGGACTAAGCACAATGAG.

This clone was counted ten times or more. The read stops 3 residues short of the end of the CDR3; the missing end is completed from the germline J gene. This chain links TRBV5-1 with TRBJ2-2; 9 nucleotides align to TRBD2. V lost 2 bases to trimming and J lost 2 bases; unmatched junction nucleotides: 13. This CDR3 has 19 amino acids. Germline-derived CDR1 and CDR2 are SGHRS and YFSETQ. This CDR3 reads CASSFLGLAYIENTGELFF. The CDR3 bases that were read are TGCGCCAGCAGCTTCCTCGGACTAGCGTATATTGAAAACACCGGGGAG.

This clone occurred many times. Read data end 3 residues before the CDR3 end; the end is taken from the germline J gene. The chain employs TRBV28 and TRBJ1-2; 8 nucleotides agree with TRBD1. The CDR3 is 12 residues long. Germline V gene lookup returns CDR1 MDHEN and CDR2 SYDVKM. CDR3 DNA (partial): TGTGCCAGCAGTCAACGGACAGGGGGC. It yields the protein CASSQRTGG. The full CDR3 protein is CASSQRTGGYTF.

The CDR3 DNA, read in part, is TGTGCCAGCTCAGGCTACTACAGGGGTGAGAGGACCTACGAG. Its translation is CASSGYYRGERTYE. The complete CDR3 reads CASSGYYRGERTYEAFF. The chain joins TRBV18 to TRBJ1-1, with 7 bases fitting TRBD1. The CDR3 end lies 3 residues beyond the end of the read and is filled in from the germline J gene. This CDR3 is 17 amino acids long. Germline assignment: CDR1 KGHSH and CDR2 LQKENI. The full variable domain, rest sourced from reference TRBV18 and TRBJ1-1, is NAGVMQNPRHLVRRRGQEARLRCSPMKGHSHVYWYRQLPEEGLKFMVYLQKENIIDESGMPKERFSAEFPKEGPSILRIQQVVRGDSAAYFCASSGYYRGERTYEAFFGQGTRLTVV.

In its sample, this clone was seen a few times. CDR3 DNA, as far as it was read: TGTGCCAGTAGGGCCCCGGGACTAGCGGGAGACAATGAG. Translation gives CASRAPGLAGDNE. The full CDR3 is CASRAPGLAGDNEQFF. This chain uses TRBV19 with TRBJ2-1, with TRBD2 identical over 14 bases. The sequenced fragment ends 3 residues before the CDR3 boundary, so the rest is inferred from the germline J gene. The J segment lost 5 bases and the V segment lost 6 bases, leaving 6 bases of the junction unmatched. Germline loops: CDR1 LNHDA, CDR2 SQIVND (reference sequence). The CDR3 consists of 16 residues.

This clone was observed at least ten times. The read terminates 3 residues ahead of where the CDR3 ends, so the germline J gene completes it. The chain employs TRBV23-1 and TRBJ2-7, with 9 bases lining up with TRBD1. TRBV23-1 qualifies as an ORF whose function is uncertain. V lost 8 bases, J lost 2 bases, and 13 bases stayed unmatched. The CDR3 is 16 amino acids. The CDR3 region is CASFLPSGDRAYEQYF. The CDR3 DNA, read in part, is TGCGCCAGCTTCCTCCCGTCTGGGGACAGGGCCTACGAG.

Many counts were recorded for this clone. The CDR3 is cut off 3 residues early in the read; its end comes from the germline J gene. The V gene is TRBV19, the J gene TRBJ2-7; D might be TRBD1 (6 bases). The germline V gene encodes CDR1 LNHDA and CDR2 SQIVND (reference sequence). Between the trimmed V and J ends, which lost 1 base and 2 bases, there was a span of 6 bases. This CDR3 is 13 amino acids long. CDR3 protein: CASSIGQAYEQYF. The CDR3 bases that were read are TGTGCCAGTAGTATAGGACAGGCCTACGAG.

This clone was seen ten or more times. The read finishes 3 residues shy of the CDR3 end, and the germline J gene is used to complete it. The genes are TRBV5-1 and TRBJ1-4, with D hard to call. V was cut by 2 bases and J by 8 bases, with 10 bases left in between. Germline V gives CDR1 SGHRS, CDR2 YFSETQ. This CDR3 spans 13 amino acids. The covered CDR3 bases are TGCGCCAGCAGCTTTGGGCTGACAGAAAAA. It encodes CASSFGLTEK. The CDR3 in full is CASSFGLTEKLFF.

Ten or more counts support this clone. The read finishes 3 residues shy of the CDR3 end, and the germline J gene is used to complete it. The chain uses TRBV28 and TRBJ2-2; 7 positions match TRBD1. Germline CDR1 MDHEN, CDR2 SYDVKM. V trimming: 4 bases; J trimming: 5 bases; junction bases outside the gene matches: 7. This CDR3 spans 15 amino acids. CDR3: CASSSLPQGTGELFF. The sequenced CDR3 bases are TGTGCCAGCAGTTCCCTTCCACAGGGGACCGGGGAG.

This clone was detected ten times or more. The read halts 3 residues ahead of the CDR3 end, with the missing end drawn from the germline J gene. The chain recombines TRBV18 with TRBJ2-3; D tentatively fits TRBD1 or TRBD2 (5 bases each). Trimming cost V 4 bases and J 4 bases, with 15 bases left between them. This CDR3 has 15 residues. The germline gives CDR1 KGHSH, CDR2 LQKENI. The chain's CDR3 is CASSRQGVEPDTQYF. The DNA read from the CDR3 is TGTGCCAGCTCACGCCAGGGAGTCGAGCCAGATACG.

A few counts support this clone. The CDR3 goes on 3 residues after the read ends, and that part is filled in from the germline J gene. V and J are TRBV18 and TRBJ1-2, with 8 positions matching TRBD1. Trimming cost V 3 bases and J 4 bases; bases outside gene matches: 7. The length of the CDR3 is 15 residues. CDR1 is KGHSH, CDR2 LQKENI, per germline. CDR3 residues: CASSPNPGGAYGYTF. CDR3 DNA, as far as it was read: TGTGCCAGCTCACCGAATCCAGGGGGCGCCTATGGC.

CDR3 DNA, as far as it was read: TGTGCCAGCAGCTTAGCGGGGACAGGGAAGACCCTCCATTCACCC. Protein sequence: CASSLAGTGKTLHSP. The whole CDR3 region reads CASSLAGTGKTLHSPLHF. V usage is TRBV7-8 and J usage is TRBJ1-6; 9 bases are a match to TRBD1. The read halts 3 residues ahead of the CDR3 end, with the missing end drawn from the germline J gene. With 0 bases clipped from V and 8 bases from J, the junction kept 11 bases outside the gene matches. This CDR3 is 18 amino acids long. Germline V gene lookup returns CDR1 SGHVS and CDR2 FQNEAQ.

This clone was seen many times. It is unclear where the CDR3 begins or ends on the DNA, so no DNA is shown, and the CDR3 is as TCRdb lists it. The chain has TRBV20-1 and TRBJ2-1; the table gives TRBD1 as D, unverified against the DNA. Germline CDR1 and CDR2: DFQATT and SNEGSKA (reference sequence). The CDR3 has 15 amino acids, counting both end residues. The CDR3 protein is CSARDLWTSLNEQFF.

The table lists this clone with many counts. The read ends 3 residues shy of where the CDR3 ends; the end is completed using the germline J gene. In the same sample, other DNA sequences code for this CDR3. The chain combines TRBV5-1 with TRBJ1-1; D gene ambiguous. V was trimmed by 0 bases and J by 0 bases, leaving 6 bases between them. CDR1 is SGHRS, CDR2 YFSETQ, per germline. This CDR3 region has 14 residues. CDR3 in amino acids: CASSLASVNTEAFF. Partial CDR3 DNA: TGCGCCAGCAGCTTGGCATCGGTGAACACTGAA.

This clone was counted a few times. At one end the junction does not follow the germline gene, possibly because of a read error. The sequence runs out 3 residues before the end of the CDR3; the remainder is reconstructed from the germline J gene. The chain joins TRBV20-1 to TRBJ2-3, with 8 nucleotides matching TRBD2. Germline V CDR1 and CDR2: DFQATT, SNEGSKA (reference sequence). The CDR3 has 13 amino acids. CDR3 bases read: TGTGCTGGCGGGGGGTGGTTTACAGATACG. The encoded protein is CAGGGWFTDT. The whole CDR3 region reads CAGGGWFTDTQYF.

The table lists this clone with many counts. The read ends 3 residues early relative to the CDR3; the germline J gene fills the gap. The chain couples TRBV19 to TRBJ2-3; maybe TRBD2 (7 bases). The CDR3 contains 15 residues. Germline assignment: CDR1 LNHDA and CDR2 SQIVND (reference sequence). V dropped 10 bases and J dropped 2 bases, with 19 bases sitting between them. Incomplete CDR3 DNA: TGTGCCACCGGGGAGGGGGTTTACTCCACAGATACG. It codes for CATGEGVYSTDT. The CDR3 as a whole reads CATGEGVYSTDTQYF.

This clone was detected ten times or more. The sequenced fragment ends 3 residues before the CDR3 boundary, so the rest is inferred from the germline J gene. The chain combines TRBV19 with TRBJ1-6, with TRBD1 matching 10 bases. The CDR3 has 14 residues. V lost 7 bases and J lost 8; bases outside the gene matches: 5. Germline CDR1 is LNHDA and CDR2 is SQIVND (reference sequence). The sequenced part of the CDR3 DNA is TGTGCCAGTAACTTAGGGACAGGGGATTCACCC. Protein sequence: CASNLGTGDSP. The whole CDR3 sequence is CASNLGTGDSPLHF.

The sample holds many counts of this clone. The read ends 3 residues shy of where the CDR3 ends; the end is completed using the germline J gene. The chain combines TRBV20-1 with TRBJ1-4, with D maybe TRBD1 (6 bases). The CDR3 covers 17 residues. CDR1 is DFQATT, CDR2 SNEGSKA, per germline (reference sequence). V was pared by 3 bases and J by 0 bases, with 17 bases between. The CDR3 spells CSASKAGAFATNEKLFF. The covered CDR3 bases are TGCAGTGCTAGCAAGGCAGGGGCCTTCGCAACTAATGAAAAA.